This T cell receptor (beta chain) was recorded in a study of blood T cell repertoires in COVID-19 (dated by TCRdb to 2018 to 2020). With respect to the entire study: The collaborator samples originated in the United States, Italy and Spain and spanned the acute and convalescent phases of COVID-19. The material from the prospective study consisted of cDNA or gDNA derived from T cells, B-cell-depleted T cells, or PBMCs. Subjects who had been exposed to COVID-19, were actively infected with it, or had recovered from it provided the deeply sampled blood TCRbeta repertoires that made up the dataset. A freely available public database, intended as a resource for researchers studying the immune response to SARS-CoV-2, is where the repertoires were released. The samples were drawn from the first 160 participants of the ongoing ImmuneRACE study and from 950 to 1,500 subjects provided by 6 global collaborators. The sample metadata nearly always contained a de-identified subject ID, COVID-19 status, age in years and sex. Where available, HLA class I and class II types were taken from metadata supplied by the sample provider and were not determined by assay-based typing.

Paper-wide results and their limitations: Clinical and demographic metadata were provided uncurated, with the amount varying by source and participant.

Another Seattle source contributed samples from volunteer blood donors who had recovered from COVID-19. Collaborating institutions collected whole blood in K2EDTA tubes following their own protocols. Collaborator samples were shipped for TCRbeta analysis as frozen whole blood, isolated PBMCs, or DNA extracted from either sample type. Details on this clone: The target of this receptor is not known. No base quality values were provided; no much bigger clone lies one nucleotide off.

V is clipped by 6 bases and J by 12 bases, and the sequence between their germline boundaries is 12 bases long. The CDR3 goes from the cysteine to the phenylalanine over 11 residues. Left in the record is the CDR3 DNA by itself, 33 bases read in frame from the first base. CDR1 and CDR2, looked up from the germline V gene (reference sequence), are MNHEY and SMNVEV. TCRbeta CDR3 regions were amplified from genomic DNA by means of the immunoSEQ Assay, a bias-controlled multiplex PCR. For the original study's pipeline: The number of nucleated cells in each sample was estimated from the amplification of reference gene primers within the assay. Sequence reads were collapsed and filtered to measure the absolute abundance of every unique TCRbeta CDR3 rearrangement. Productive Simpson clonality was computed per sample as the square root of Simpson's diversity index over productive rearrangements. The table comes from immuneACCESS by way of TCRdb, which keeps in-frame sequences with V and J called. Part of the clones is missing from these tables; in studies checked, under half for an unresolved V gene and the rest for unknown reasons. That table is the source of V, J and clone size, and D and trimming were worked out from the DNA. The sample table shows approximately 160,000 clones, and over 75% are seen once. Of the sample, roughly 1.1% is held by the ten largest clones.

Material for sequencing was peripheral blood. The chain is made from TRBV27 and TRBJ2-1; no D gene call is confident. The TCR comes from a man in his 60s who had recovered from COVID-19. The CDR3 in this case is CASSFSGRQFF. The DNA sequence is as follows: TGTGCCAGCAGCTTCAGTGGTCGGCAGTTCTTC.